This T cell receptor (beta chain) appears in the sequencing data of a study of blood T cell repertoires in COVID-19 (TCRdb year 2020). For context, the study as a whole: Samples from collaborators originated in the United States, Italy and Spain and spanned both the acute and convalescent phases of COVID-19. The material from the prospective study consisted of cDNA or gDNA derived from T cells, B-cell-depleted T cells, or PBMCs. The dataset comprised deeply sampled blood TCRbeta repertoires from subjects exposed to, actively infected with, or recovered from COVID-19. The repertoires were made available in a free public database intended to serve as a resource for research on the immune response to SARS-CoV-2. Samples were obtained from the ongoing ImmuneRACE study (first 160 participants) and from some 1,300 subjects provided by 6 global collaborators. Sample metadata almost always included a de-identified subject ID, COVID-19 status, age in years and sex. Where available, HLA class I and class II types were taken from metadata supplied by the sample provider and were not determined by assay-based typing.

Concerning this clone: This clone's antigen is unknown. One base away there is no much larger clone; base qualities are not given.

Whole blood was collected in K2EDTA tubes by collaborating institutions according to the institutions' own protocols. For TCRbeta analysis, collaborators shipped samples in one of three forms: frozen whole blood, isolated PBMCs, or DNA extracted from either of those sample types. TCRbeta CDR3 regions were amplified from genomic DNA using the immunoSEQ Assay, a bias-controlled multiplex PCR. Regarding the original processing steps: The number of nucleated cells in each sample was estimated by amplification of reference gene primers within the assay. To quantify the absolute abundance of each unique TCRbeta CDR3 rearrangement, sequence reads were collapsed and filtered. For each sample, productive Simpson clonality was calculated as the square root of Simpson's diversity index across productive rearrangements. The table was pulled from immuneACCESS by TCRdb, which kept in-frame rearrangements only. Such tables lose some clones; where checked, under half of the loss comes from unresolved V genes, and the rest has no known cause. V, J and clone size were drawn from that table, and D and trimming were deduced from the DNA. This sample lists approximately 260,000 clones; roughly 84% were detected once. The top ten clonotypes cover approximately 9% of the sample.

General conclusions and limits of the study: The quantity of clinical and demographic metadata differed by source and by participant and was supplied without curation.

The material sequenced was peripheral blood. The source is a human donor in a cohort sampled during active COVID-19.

Read as DNA, the sequence is TGTGCCAGCAGTGAATATGAGGGGGGGTTTGCAGATACGCAGTATTTT. Translated, it gives CASSEYEGGFADTQYF. This receptor chain uses TRBV2 and TRBJ2-3; the D gene is perhaps TRBD2, on 7 matching bases. The CDR3 runs 16 amino acids, cysteine and phenylalanine included. Only CDR3 DNA remains: 48 bases, in frame from the first base. V gives up 2 bases and J gives up 4 bases, and the segment between their germline ends measures 16 bases. CDR1 SNHLY and CDR2 FYNNEI are derived from the germline V gene.